This TCR beta chain was captured in a study of tissue T cells after allogeneic stem cell transplantation. Regarding the study as a whole: Tissue-detected TCR repertoire was only partly captured by blood and spleen T cells.

Time point indicated: mouse harvest day 7 after allogeneic transplant. Each mouse received 10^7 T-cell-depleted marrow cells plus 10^6 splenic CD5+ T cells by tail vein. B6 (H2b) cells into BALB/c (H2d) mice; tissues taken at day 7 or 14. Remarks on this clone: Antigen unknown. The genes and germline here are from mouse.

Assay used: immunoSEQ multiplex PCR; TCRdb lists only in-frame clones, some missing. The sample contains about 6,700 clones, approximately 46% of which appear only once. The TCR sequence derives from a female BALB/c mouse given C57BL/6 T cells with graft-versus-host disease after an allogeneic hematopoietic cell transplant. Sequenced sample: gut tissue.

The CDR3 sequence is CASSRTNTEVFF. The sequenced part of the CDR3 DNA is TGTGCCAGCAGTCGGACAAACACAGAAGTCTTC. J is TRBJ1-1 and V is TRBV15; no firm D call. The observed sequence ends 1 residue before the CDR3 terminus, with the missing tail filled in from the germline J gene. This CDR3 has 12 residues. Germline V gives CDR1 SGHND, CDR2 FRSKSL. Trimming left V 5 bases short and J 0 bases short, with 4 bases between.